The 9 T cell receptor beta chains in this list originate from one sample, sequenced in a study of T cells expressing NK-cell markers. Using the 5' RACE reads, TCRdb records one entry per CDR3 protein without DNA. This table lists 140,000 or so distinct CDR3 sequences. What was sequenced was blood T cells: a sorted CD56 or NKG2C T cell subset, CD4+ or CD8+ T cells, or bulk PBMC T cells (not recorded which). Source of these receptors: a young man in good health.

The chain recombines TRBV7-2 with TRBJ2-5. Germline assignment: CDR1 SGHTA and CDR2 FQGNSA. There are 11 residues in the CDR3. The CDR3 is CASTTTETQYF.

The rearrangement joins TRBV11-2 to TRBJ1-6; lacking DNA, the TRBD1 call made by TCRdb goes unchecked. The CDR3 extends over 15 amino acids. Germline V CDR1 and CDR2: SGHAT, FQNNGV. Here the CDR3 reads CASSELTTGAAPLHF.

CDR3 region: CASSGVGGGEENTQYF. The chain is built from TRBV2 and TRBJ2-3; absent DNA, TCRdb's TRBD1 call cannot be checked. The CDR3 is 16 residues long. Looked up from germline, CDR1 is SNHLY and CDR2 is FYNNEI.

This chain links TRBV15 with TRBJ2-2; TCRdb's D gene call, TRBD2, goes unchecked for lack of DNA. The CDR3 extends over 17 amino acids. The germline CDR1 and CDR2 sequences are LNHNV and YYDKDF (reference sequence). The CDR3 protein is CATSRAGWASNTGELFF.

The chain has TRBV30 and TRBJ1-4. From germline, CDR1 is GTSNPN and CDR2 SVGIG (reference sequence). The CDR3 covers 13 residues. The CDR3 sequence: CAWSGSVSEKLFF.

The gene calls are TRBV29-1 and TRBJ2-5; without DNA, the TCRdb call of TRBD2 cannot be checked. CDR1 and CDR2 from the germline V gene are SQVTM and ANQGSEA. This CDR3 is built from 14 residues. The CDR3 region is CSVEGTSFKETQYF.

The chain's CDR3 is CASSHGFSEQYF. V and J are TRBV27 and TRBJ2-7. The CDR3 totals 12 residues. The germline gives CDR1 MNHEY, CDR2 SMNVEV (reference sequence).

The chain recombines TRBV6-5 with TRBJ2-1; with no DNA, the TCRdb D assignment of TRBD1 cannot be verified. Germline V gives CDR1 MNHEY, CDR2 SVGAGI. This CDR3 region has 17 residues. This CDR3 reads CASSYSIRGAFFNEQFF.

The chain is built from TRBV7-6 and TRBJ1-5; TCRdb's D gene call, TRBD1, goes unchecked for lack of DNA. This CDR3 is 15 amino acids long. From germline, CDR1 is SGHVS and CDR2 FNYEAQ. This chain's CDR3 is CASSLSLTGNQPQHF.